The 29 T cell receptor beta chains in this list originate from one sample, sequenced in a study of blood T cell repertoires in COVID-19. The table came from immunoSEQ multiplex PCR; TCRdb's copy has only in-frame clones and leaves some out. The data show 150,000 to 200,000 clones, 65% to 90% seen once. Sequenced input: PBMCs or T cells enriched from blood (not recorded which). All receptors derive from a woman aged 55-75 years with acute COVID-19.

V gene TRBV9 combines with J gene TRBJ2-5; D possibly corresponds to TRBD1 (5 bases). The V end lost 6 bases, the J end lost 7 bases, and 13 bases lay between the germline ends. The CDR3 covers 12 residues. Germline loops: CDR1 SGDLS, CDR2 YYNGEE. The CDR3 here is CASKGQVGTQYF. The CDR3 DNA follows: TGTGCCAGCAAGGGGCAGGTTGGGACCCAGTACTTC.

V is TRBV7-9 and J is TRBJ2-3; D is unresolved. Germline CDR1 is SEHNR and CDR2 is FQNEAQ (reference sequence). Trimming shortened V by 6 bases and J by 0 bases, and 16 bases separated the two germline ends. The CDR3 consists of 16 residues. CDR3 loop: CASSSGPFSSTDTQYF. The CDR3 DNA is TGTGCCAGCAGTTCCGGTCCATTCTCTAGCACAGATACGCAGTATTTT.

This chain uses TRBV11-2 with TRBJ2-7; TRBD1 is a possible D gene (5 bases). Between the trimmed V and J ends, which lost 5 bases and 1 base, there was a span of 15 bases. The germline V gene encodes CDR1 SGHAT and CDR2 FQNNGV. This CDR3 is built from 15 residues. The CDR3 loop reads CASSRGPSGSYEQYV. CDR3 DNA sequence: TGTGCCAGCAGCCGCGGCCCGTCAGGGTCCTACGAGCAGTACGTC.

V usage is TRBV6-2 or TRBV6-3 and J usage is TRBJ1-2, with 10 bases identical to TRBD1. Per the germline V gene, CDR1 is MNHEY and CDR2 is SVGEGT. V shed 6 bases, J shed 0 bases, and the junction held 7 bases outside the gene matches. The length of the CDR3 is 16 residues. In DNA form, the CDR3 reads TGTGCCAGCAGCCCGGACAGGGGGGAAGCTAACTATGGCTACACCTTC. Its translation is CASSPDRGEANYGYTF.

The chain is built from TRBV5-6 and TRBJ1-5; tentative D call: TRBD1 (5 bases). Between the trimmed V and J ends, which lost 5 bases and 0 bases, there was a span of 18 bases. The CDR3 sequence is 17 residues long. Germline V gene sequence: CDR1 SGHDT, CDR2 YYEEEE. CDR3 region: CASSKSTGYYSNQPQHF. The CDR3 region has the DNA TGTGCCAGCAGTAAGAGCACAGGCTACTATAGCAATCAGCCCCAGCATTTT.

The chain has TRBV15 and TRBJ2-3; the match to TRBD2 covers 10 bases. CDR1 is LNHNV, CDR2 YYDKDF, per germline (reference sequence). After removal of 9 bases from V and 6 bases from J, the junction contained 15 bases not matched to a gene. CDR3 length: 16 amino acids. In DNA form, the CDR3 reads TGTGCCACTCGCCTCACCAGCGGGGGGGCAGGGGATACGCAGTATTTT. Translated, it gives CATRLTSGGAGDTQYF. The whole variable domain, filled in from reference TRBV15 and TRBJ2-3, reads DAMVIQNPRYQVTQFGKPVTLSCSQTLNHNVMYWYQQKSSQAPKLLFHYYDKDFNNEADTPDNFQSRRPNTSFCFLDIRSPGLGDTAMYLCATRLTSGGAGDTQYFGPGTRLTVL.

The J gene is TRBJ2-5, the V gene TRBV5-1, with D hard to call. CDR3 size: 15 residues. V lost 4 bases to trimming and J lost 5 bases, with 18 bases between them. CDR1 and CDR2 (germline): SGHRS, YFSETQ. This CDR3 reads CASSLGSVSGETQYF. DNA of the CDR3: TGCGCCAGCAGCCTAGGATCAGTCTCGGGTGAGACCCAGTACTTC. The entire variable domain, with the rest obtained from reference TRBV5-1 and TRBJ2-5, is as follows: KAGVTQTPRYLIKTRGQQVTLSCSPISGHRSVSWYQQTPGQGLQFLFEYFSETQRNKGNFPGRFSGRQFSNSRSEMNVSTLELGDSALYLCASSLGSVSGETQYFGPGTRLLVL.

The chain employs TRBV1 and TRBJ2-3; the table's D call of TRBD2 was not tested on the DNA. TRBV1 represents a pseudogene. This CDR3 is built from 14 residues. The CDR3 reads CTRGRGTGTDTQYF. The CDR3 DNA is TGCACCCGTGGCCGGGGGACCGGCACAGATACGCAGTATTTT.

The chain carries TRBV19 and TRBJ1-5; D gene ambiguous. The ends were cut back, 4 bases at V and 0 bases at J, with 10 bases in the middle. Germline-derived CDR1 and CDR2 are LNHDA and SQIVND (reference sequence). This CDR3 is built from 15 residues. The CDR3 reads CASSTGTYSNQPQHF. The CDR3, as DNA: TGTGCCAGTAGTACAGGCACATATAGCAATCAGCCCCAGCATTTT.

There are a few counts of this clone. The chain's CDR3 is CASSQVQGAPFGYTF. CDR3 sequence (DNA): TGTGCCAGCAGCCAAGTACAGGGAGCTCCCTTCGGCTACACCTTC. V usage is TRBV14 and J usage is TRBJ1-2, with D perhaps TRBD1 (6 bases). V shed 1 base and J shed 8 bases, with 17 bases lying between them. This CDR3 contains 15 residues. Germline values: CDR1 SGHDN, CDR2 FVKESK.

Here the CDR3 DNA reads TGTGCCACCAGCAACGGACAGGGGGCTTATGAAAAACTGTTTTTT. This encodes CATSNGQGAYEKLFF. V gene TRBV15 combines with J gene TRBJ1-4; 11 bases map to TRBD1. The CDR3 covers 15 residues. Germline V gene data show CDR1 as LNHNV and CDR2 as YYDKDF (reference sequence). With V trimmed by 4 bases and J by 6 bases, 4 bases remained unmatched.

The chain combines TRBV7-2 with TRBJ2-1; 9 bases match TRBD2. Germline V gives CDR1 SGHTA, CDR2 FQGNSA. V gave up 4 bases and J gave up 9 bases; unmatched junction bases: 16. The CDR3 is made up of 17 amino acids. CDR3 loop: CASSSTPRAGGVSEQFF. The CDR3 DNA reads TGTGCCAGCAGCTCCACCCCTCGGGCGGGAGGGGTAAGTGAGCAGTTCTTC.

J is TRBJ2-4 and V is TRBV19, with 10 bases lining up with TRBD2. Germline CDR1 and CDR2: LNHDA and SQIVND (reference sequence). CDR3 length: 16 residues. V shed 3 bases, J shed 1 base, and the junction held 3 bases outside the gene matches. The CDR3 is CASSIQRGGAKNIQYF. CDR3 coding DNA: TGTGCCAGTAGTATCCAGCGGGGGGGCGCCAAAAACATTCAGTACTTC.

The CDR3 nucleotides are TGTGCCAGCAGCAGTCGGGAAAAACTGTTTTTT. Amino acid sequence: CASSSREKLFF. The chain recombines TRBV9 with TRBJ1-4; D gene uncertain. The V gene lost 4 bases and the J gene lost 8 bases, with 6 bases spanning the gap. The V gene's germline CDR1 is SGDLS and CDR2 YYNGEE. The length of the CDR3 is 11 residues. Based on the CDR3 plus reference TRBV9 and TRBJ1-4, the full variable domain is DSGVTQTPKHLITATGQRVTLRCSPRSGDLSVYWYQQSLDQGLQFLIQYYNGEERAKGNILERFSAQQFPDLHSELNLSSLELGDSALYFCASSSREKLFFGSGTQLSVL.

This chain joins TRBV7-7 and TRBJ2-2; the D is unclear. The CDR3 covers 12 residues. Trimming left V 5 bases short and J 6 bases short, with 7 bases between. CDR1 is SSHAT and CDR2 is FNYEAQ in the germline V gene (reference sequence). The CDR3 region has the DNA TGTGCCAGCAGCCGAGTCGCCGGGGAGCTGTTTTTT. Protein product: CASSRVAGELFF.

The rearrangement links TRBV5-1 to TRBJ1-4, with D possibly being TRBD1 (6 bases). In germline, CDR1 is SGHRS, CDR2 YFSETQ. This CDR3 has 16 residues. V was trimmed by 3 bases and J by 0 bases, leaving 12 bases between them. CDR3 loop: CASSSGQPATNEKLFF. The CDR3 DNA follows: TGCGCCAGCAGCTCCGGACAGCCTGCAACTAATGAAAAACTGTTTTTT.

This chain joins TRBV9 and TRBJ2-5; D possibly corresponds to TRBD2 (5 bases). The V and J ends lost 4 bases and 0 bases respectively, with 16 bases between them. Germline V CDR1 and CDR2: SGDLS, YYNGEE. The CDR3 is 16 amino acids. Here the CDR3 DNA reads TGTGCCAGCAGCTTCGGGGAGAGGTACAACCAAGAGACCCAGTACTTC. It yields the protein CASSFGERYNQETQYF.

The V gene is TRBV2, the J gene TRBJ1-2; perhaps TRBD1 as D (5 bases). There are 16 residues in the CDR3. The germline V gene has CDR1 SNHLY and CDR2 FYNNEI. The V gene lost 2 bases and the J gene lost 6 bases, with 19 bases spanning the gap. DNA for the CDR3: TGTGCCAGCAGTGAAAATGCGGTTAACGGGGGGGATGGCTACACCTTC. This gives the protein CASSENAVNGGDGYTF.

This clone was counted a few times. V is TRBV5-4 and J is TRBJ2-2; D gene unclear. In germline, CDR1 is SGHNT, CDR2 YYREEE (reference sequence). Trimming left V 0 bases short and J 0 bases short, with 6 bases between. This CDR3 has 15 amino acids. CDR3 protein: CASSLALANTGELFF. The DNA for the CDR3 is TGTGCCAGCAGCTTGGCCCTAGCGAACACCGGGGAGCTGTTTTTT. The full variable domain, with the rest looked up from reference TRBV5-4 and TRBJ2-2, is ETGVTQSPTHLIKTRGQQVTLRCSSQSGHNTVSWYQQALGQGPQFIFQYYREEENGRGNFPPRFSGLQFPNYSSELNVNALELDDSALYLCASSLALANTGELFFGEGSRLTVL.

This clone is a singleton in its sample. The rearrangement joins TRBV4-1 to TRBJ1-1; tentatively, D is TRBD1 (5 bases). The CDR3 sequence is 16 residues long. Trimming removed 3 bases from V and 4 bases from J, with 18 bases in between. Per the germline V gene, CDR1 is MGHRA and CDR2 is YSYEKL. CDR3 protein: CASSHPGDEGGTEAFF. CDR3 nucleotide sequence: TGCGCCAGCAGCCACCCGGGGGATGAGGGCGGCACTGAAGCTTTCTTT.

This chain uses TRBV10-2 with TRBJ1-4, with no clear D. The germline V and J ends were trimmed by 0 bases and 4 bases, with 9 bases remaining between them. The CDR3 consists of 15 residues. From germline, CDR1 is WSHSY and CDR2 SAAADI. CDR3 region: CASSESTVLNEKLFF. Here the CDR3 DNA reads TGCGCCAGCAGTGAGTCAACAGTTCTTAATGAAAAACTGTTTTTT.

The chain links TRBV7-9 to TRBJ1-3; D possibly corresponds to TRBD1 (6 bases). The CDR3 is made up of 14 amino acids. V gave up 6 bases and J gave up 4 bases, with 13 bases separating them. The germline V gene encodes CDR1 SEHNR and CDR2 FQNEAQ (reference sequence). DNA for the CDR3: TGTGCCAGCAGTTGGACTGGACAGGGAAACACCATATATTTT. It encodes CASSWTGQGNTIYF. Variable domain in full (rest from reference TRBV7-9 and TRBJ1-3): DTGVSQNPRHKITKRGQNVTFRCDPISEHNRLYWYRQTLGQGPEFLTYFQNEAQLEKSRLLSDRFSAERPKGSFSTLEIQRTEQGDSAMYLCASSWTGQGNTIYFGEGSWLTVV.

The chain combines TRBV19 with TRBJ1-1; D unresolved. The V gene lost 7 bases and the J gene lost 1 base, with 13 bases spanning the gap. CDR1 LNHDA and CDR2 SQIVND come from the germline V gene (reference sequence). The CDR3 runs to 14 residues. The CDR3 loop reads CASTLGASNTEAFF. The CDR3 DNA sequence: TGTGCCAGTACGCTGGGAGCCTCGAACACTGAAGCTTTCTTT.

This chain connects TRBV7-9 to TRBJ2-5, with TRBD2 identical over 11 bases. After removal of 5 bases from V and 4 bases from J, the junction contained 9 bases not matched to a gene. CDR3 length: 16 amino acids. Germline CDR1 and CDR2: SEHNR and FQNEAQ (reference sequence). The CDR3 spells CASSANLAGGGETQYF. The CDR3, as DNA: TGTGCCAGCAGCGCAAATCTAGCGGGGGGTGGAGAGACCCAGTACTTC.

The CDR3 region is CASSPGGGGQPQHF. The DNA for the CDR3 is TGTGCCAGCAGCCCGGGGGGTGGGGGTCAGCCCCAGCATTTT. This chain uses TRBV3-1 (or the pseudogene TRBV3-2) with TRBJ1-5, with D possibly TRBD1 on 5 matching bases. The CDR3 extends over 14 amino acids. Germline CDR1 is LGHDT and CDR2 is YNNKEL (reference sequence). Trimming pared 4 bases from V and 6 bases from J, leaving 13 bases between.

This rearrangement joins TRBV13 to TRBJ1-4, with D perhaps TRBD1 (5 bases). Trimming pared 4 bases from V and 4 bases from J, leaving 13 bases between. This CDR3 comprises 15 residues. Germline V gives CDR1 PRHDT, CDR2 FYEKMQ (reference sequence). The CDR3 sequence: CASSSGTALNEKLFF. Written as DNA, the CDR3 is TGTGCCAGCAGCTCCGGGACTGCCCTTAATGAAAAACTGTTTTTT.

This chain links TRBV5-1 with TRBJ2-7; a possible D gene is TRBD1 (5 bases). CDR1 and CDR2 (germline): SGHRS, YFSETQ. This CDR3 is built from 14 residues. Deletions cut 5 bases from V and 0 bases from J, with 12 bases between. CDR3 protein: CASSYDSTSYEQYF. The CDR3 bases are TGCGCCAGCAGTTACGACAGTACCTCCTACGAGCAGTACTTC. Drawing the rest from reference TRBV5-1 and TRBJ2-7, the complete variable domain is KAGVTQTPRYLIKTRGQQVTLSCSPISGHRSVSWYQQTPGQGLQFLFEYFSETQRNKGNFPGRFSGRQFSNSRSEMNVSTLELGDSALYLCASSYDSTSYEQYFGPGTRLTVT.

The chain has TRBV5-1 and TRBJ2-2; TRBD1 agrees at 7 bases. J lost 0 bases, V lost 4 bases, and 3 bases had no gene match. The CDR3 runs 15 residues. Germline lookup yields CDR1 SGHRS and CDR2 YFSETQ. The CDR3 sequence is CASSQGTANTGELFF. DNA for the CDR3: TGCGCCAGCAGCCAAGGGACAGCGAACACCGGGGAGCTGTTTTTT.

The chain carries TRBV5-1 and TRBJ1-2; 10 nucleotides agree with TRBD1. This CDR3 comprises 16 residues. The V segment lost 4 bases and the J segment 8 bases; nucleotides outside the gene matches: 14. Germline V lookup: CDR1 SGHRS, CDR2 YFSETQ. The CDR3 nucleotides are TGCGCCAGCAGCCTCACTTTGGGACAGGGGTCGAGCGGCTACACCTTC. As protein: CASSLTLGQGSSGYTF.